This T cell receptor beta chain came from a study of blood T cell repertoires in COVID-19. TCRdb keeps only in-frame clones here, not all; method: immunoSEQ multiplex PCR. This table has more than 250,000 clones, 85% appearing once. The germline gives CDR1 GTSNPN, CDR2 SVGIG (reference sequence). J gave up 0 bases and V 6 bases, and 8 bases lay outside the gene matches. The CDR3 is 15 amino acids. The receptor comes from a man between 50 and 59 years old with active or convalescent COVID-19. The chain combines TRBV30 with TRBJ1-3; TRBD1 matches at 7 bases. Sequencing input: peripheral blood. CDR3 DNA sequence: TGTGCCTGCAAGAACAGGGGCCACTCTGGAAACACCATATATTTT. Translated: CACKNRGHSGNTIYF. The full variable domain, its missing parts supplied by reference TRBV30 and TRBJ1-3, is SQTIHQWPATLVQPVGSPLSLECTVEGTSNPNLYWYRQAAGRGLQLLFYSVGIGQISSEVPQNLSASRPQDRQFILSSKKLLLSDSGFYLCACKNRGHSGNTIYFGEGSWLTVV.